A selection of T cell receptor beta chains follows, all from one sample in a study of blood T cell repertoires in COVID-19. Profiling relied on immunoSEQ multiplex PCR, and the TCRdb table lists in-frame clones only, not all of them. The table lists about 39,000 clones, just under 95% of them singletons. Sequencing input: peripheral blood. The source of these receptors is a human donor with active COVID-19. The donor label of this sample is uncertain. Each CDR3 is given with its conserved first and last residue. D genes are given only for firm matches. Clone size, where shown, is once, few, many, or a class for clones that have expanded.

CASSFGGRVGEQYF	TGTGCCAGCAGCTTTGGCGGGAGAGTAGGCGAGCAGTACTTC	once	TRBV7-2	TRBJ2-7	TRBD2
CASSLRRSGLAGEQYF	TGTGCCAGCAGTTTGAGGCGGTCCGGACTAGCTGGAGAGCAGTACTTC	-	TRBV28	TRBJ2-7	TRBD2
CSVWDRGLYEQYF	TGCAGCGTTTGGGACAGGGGGCTTTACGAGCAGTACTTC	-	TRBV29-1	TRBJ2-7	TRBD1
CASSQGQVYEQYF	TGCGCCAGCAGCCAGGGACAGGTCTACGAGCAGTACTTC	-	TRBV5-1	TRBJ2-7	TRBD1
CASSLGGEETQYF	TGTGCCAGCAGTTTGGGGGGGGAAGAGACCCAGTACTTC	-	TRBV28	TRBJ2-5	TRBD2
CASSLAPGSGERTDTQYF	TGTGCCAGCAGCTTAGCGCCTGGGTCAGGGGAGAGGACAGATACGCAGTATTTT	-	TRBV7-2	TRBJ2-3	-
CASSSREGVNQPQHF	TGTGCCAGCAGCTCGCGGGAGGGGGTAAATCAGCCCCAGCATTTT	-	TRBV7-6	TRBJ1-5	-
CASSQTGNTDTQYF	TGTGCCAGCAGCCAGACAGGAAACACAGATACGCAGTATTTT	-	TRBV28	TRBJ2-3	-
CATSRDRGRGLNTF	TGTGCCACCAGCAGAGATCGGGGCAGGGGATTGAACACCTTC	few	TRBV15	TRBJ1-2	-
CASDERGEYNEQFF	TGTGCTAGTGACGAGCGGGGGGAATACAATGAGCAGTTCTTC	-	TRBV12-5	TRBJ2-1	TRBD2